A single sample is the source of the 2 T cell receptor beta chains below, sequenced in a study of T cell changes during pregnancy in multiple sclerosis. Generated by immunoSEQ multiplex PCR, the TCRdb table keeps only in-frame clones and is missing some. The sample contains tens of thousands of clones, around 94% of which appear only once. Here the sequenced sample was peripheral blood, taken in the third trimester of pregnancy. These receptor sequences come from a female donor with multiple sclerosis, enrolled in a pregnancy study.

The chain joins TRBV6-1 to TRBJ2-7, with a tentative D call TRBD2 (5 bases). Germline CDR1 and CDR2: MNHNS and SASEGT. This CDR3 is built from 15 residues. Trimming shortened V by 4 bases and J by 0 bases, and 13 bases separated the two germline ends. The CDR3 DNA reads as TGTGCCAGCAGTGTTGACTATTCCCCCTCCTACGAGCAGTACTTC. It yields the protein CASSVDYSPSYEQYF.

This chain joins TRBV5-1 and TRBJ1-1, with 9 bases fitting TRBD1. Germline V gene data show CDR1 as SGHRS and CDR2 as YFSETQ. The CDR3 is 14 amino acids. With 3 bases clipped from V and 2 bases from J, the junction kept 2 bases outside the gene matches. The CDR3 DNA sequence: TGCGCCAGCAGCTCGGGACAGGGCAACACTGAAGCTTTCTTT. Residues: CASSSGQGNTEAFF.